The 23 T cell receptor beta chains in this list originate from one sample, sequenced in a study of immune evolution from preneoplasia to lung adenocarcinoma. Generated by immunoSEQ multiplex PCR, the TCRdb table keeps only in-frame clones and is missing some. The sample has tens of thousands of clones; about 79% are singletons. Sequences were obtained from FFPE invasive lung adenocarcinoma tissue. All receptors derive from a person aged 60 to 70 with lung adenocarcinoma.

The chain combines TRBV19 with TRBJ2-4, with unresolved D. Per the germline V gene, CDR1 is LNHDA and CDR2 is SQIVND (reference sequence). The CDR3 sequence is 13 residues long. V was cut by 6 bases and J by 0 bases, with 6 bases left in between. CDR3 residues: CASRELAKNIQYF. For the CDR3, the DNA is TGTGCCAGTAGAGAACTAGCCAAAAACATTCAGTACTTC.

The V gene is TRBV19, the J gene TRBJ2-3; maybe TRBD2 (5 bases). V gave up 5 bases and J gave up 0 bases, with 15 bases separating them. Germline CDR1 is LNHDA and CDR2 is SQIVND (reference sequence). This CDR3 is 16 amino acids long. CDR3: CASSLRTQASTDTQYF. CDR3 in DNA: TGTGCCAGTAGTCTTCGGACTCAAGCTAGCACAGATACGCAGTATTTT.

The chain joins TRBV19 to TRBJ2-1; D may correspond to TRBD1 or TRBD2 (5 bases each). This CDR3 contains 14 residues. V dropped 9 bases and J dropped 2 bases, with 14 bases sitting between them. Germline loops: CDR1 LNHDA, CDR2 SQIVND (reference sequence). The CDR3 DNA sequence: TGTGCCAGAGGGGAACCGGGGACCTACAATGAGCAGTTCTTC. Its protein product is CARGEPGTYNEQFF.

The chain combines TRBV18 with TRBJ2-1; TRBD1 matches 7 bases. Unmatched junction bases numbered 2, after V lost 4 bases and J lost 5 bases. Per germline, CDR1 KGHSH and CDR2 LQKENI. This CDR3 is 13 amino acids long. The CDR3 coding sequence is TGTGCCAGCTCACTGGGACAGAACAATGAGCAGTTCTTC. Translating gives CASSLGQNNEQFF.

The chain is built from TRBV28 and TRBJ1-1; TRBD1 matches at 9 bases. The V segment lost 3 bases and the J segment 8 bases; nucleotides outside the gene matches: 4. The CDR3 runs to 13 residues. Germline lookup yields CDR1 MDHEN and CDR2 SYDVKM. The CDR3 region is CASSLVGTGEAFF. In DNA form, the CDR3 reads TGTGCCAGCAGTTTGGTAGGGACAGGGGAAGCTTTCTTT.

This clone was observed a single time. The gene calls are TRBV19 and TRBJ1-1; TRBD1 matches at 7 bases. CDR1 and CDR2 from the germline V gene are LNHDA and SQIVND (reference sequence). Germline trimming cut 5 bases from V and 8 bases from J; bases unmatched to any gene: 17. This CDR3 contains 16 residues. CDR3 sequence: CASSARAIGGRGEAFF. In nucleotides, the CDR3 is TGTGCCAGTAGTGCCCGGGCTATAGGGGGCCGGGGAGAAGCTTTCTTT.

This chain links TRBV18 with TRBJ1-5, with D perhaps matching TRBD1 (5 bases). V was clipped by 1 base and J by 6 bases, with 13 bases between them. Germline V CDR1 and CDR2: KGHSH, LQKENI. CDR3 length: 15 amino acids. CDR3 sequence reads: CASSPLGAATQPQHF. CDR3 sequence (DNA): TGTGCCAGCTCACCACTCGGGGCAGCCACTCAGCCCCAGCATTTT.

V usage is TRBV18 and J usage is TRBJ1-5; a weak D match, TRBD1 (5 bases). Trimming took off 6 bases at V and 6 bases at J, with 12 bases between the two ends. CDR1 and CDR2 (germline): KGHSH, LQKENI. This CDR3 region has 13 residues. The CDR3 DNA sequence: TGTGCCAGCTCCCTAAATGGGGGTCAGCCCCAGCATTTT. Protein product: CASSLNGGQPQHF.

The V and J genes are TRBV6-1 and TRBJ2-2; a weak D match, TRBD2 (6 bases). CDR1 is MNHNS, CDR2 SASEGT, per germline. The CDR3 has 14 residues. The V and J ends lost 9 bases and 5 bases respectively, with 16 bases between them. The CDR3 loop is CASSWDRGTGELFF. The CDR3 region has the DNA TGTGCCAGTAGCTGGGACCGGGGGACCGGGGAGCTGTTTTTT.

This sequence joins TRBV9 and TRBJ1-4, with TRBD1 matching over 8 bases. CDR1 SGDLS and CDR2 YYNGEE come from the germline V gene. With 4 bases clipped from V and 7 bases from J, the junction kept 9 bases outside the gene matches. This CDR3 contains 15 residues. The CDR3 reads CASSMRQGSGEKLFF. The DNA of the CDR3 is TGTGCCAGCAGCATGAGACAGGGGTCGGGTGAAAAACTGTTTTTT.

The chain is built from TRBV7-8 and TRBJ2-7; the match to TRBD2 covers 10 bases. The CDR3 spans 17 residues. The germline V gene has CDR1 SGHVS and CDR2 FQNEAQ. Trimming took 0 bases from V and 0 from J; bases not matched to a gene: 5. CDR3 nucleotide sequence: TGTGCCAGCAGCTTAGCGTCGGCTAGCGGGAGCTCCTACGAGCAGTACTTC. Protein: CASSLASASGSSYEQYF.

This chain connects TRBV5-6 to TRBJ2-7, with TRBD1 matching 12 bases. The germline V gene encodes CDR1 SGHDT and CDR2 YYEEEE. The CDR3 contains 15 residues. The V and J ends lost 1 base and 6 bases, in that order; junction bases with no gene match: 5. The CDR3 sequence: CASSLPGTGGLEQYF. The CDR3 DNA reads as TGTGCCAGCAGCTTGCCCGGGACAGGGGGCCTCGAGCAGTACTTC.

The chain uses TRBV19 and TRBJ1-5; 7 positions agree with TRBD1. Losses at the gene ends were 10 bases for V and 4 bases for J; bases not matched to a gene: 7. CDR3 length: 13 amino acids. Germline loops: CDR1 LNHDA, CDR2 SQIVND (reference sequence). CDR3 residues: CATGDRINQPQHF. As DNA, the CDR3 is TGTGCCACCGGGGACAGAATAAATCAGCCCCAGCATTTT.

This chain joins TRBV7-9 and TRBJ2-3; 12 nucleotides agree with TRBD2. V shed 5 bases and J 4 bases; nucleotides not matched to a gene: 7. The CDR3 has 16 amino acids. Per the germline V gene, CDR1 is SEHNR and CDR2 is FQNEAQ (reference sequence). CDR3 DNA sequence: TGTGCCAGCAGCCTTGGACTAGCGGGAATGTCAGATACGCAGTATTTT. Translation gives CASSLGLAGMSDTQYF.

The chain employs TRBV21-1 and TRBJ1-2. TRBV21-1 is designated a pseudogene. The CDR3 consists of 14 residues. CDR3 in DNA: TGTGCCAGCAGCAAAGCGCCAGGGAGCTATGGCTACACCTTC. Translated: CASSKAPGSYGYTF.

As DNA, the CDR3 is TGTGCCAGCTCACCAGACAGGTTAAGCTACGAGCAGTACTTC. Translated, it gives CASSPDRLSYEQYF. The chain joins TRBV18 to TRBJ2-7; D may be TRBD1 (6 bases). The germline gives CDR1 KGHSH, CDR2 LQKENI. The CDR3 consists of 14 residues. V lost 2 bases and J 3 bases, leaving 11 bases between the germline ends. Filled out from reference TRBV18 and TRBJ2-7, the complete variable domain reads NAGVMQNPRHLVRRRGQEARLRCSPMKGHSHVYWYRQLPEEGLKFMVYLQKENIIDESGMPKERFSAEFPKEGPSILRIQQVVRGDSAAYFCASSPDRLSYEQYFGPGTRLTVT.

This chain links TRBV6-6 with TRBJ1-5; 7 bases fit TRBD1. Germline loops: CDR1 MNHNY, CDR2 SVGAGI (reference sequence). Germline trimming cut 6 bases from V and 0 bases from J; bases unmatched to any gene: 2. CDR3 length: 14 residues. The CDR3 bases are TGTGCCAGCAGGGGACAGAATAGCAATCAGCCCCAGCATTTT. Translating it yields CASRGQNSNQPQHF.

V and J are TRBV5-1 and TRBJ2-1, with D perhaps matching TRBD2 (6 bases). V gave up 5 bases and J gave up 4 bases, with 13 bases separating them. This CDR3 region has 14 residues. CDR1 and CDR2 (germline): SGHRS, YFSETQ. CDR3 in amino acids: CASSQVRGYNEQFF. The CDR3 DNA follows: TGCGCCAGCAGTCAAGTACGGGGGTACAATGAGCAGTTCTTC. The whole variable domain, remainder taken from reference TRBV5-1 and TRBJ2-1, is KAGVTQTPRYLIKTRGQQVTLSCSPISGHRSVSWYQQTPGQGLQFLFEYFSETQRNKGNFPGRFSGRQFSNSRSEMNVSTLELGDSALYLCASSQVRGYNEQFFGPGTRLTVL.

The chain combines TRBV9 with TRBJ2-3; TRBD1 matches at 7 bases. Germline-derived CDR1 and CDR2 are SGDLS and YYNGEE. Trimming cost V 4 bases and J 0 bases; bases outside gene matches: 5. This CDR3 is built from 15 residues. The CDR3 DNA reads as TGTGCCAGCAGCAACAGGGGCCAGAGCACAGATACGCAGTATTTT. This codes for CASSNRGQSTDTQYF.

The chain recombines TRBV7-8 with TRBJ2-7, with 12 bases lining up with TRBD2. Germline V gives CDR1 SGHVS, CDR2 FQNEAQ. Losses at the gene ends were 0 bases for V and 4 bases for J; bases not matched to a gene: 1. CDR3 length equals 15 residues. CDR3 nucleotide sequence: TGTGCCAGCAGCTTAGCGACTAGCGGGAGTTACGAGCAGTACTTC. Its translation: CASSLATSGSYEQYF.

CDR3 DNA sequence: TGTGCCAGCTCTCGTTCGGCAGGCTACAATGAGCAGTTCTTC. It is translated as CASSRSAGYNEQFF. This sequence joins TRBV5-6 and TRBJ2-1; D not resolved. This CDR3 comprises 14 residues. From germline, CDR1 is SGHDT and CDR2 YYEEEE. The V end was cut by 7 bases, the J end by 3 bases, with 14 bases between.

V gene TRBV5-8 combines with J gene TRBJ1-1; D may be TRBD1 (6 bases). The V end was cut by 4 bases, the J end by 10 bases, with 20 bases between. The CDR3 is 14 amino acids. Looked up from germline, CDR1 is SGHTS and CDR2 is YDEGEE. CDR3 sequence reads: CASSDGGGPRRAFF. CDR3 in DNA: TGTGCCAGCAGCGATGGCGGGGGGCCGCGGCGAGCTTTCTTT.

This sequence joins TRBV4-2 and TRBJ2-5; D is possibly TRBD1 or TRBD2 (6 bases each). This CDR3 is 15 amino acids long. Germline-derived CDR1 and CDR2 are LGHNA and YNFKEQ. The V end lost 4 bases, the J end lost 6 bases, and 18 bases lay between the germline ends. The CDR3 spells CASSPRSGGAKTQYF. DNA of the CDR3: TGTGCCAGCAGCCCACGTTCCGGGGGCGCGAAGACCCAGTACTTC.